The T cell receptor (beta chain) described here comes from a study of shared clonotypes between healthy human individuals. The data were produced by immunoSEQ multiplex PCR, yet TCRdb's version contains in-frame clones alone and is incomplete. The repertoire consists of approximately 2.4 million clones, with about 94% occurring once and the leading ten covering roughly 0.13%. The study, taken as a whole, reports: Around 5% was the fraction of naive CD4 clonotypes found shared across several donors.

V dropped 7 bases and J dropped 7 bases, with 15 bases sitting between them. The CDR3 extends over 13 amino acids. Germline CDR1 is SNHLY and CDR2 is FYNNEI. Regarding this clone: Its target is unknown.

The gene calls are TRBV2 and TRBJ2-3, with D uncertain. The receptor's source is a man between 18 and 35 years old in good health. Sequencing was carried out using naive CD4+ T cells sorted from blood. Subset denoted: CD45RA+ positively selected. Here the CDR3 reads CASTHEIGYTQYF. CDR3 DNA sequence: TGTGCCAGCACTCACGAGATTGGATATACGCAGTATTTT. Based on the CDR3 plus reference TRBV2 and TRBJ2-3, the full variable domain is EPEVTQTPSHQVTQMGQEVILRCVPISNHLYFYWYRQILGQKVEFLVSFYNNEISEKSEIFDDQFSVERPDGSNFTLKIRSTKLEDSAMYFCASTHEIGYTQYFGPGTRLTVL.